One and the same sample provided the 22 T cell receptor beta chains below, sequenced in a study of T cell responses to AZD1222 COVID-19 vaccine (dated by TCRdb to the early 2020s). The meaning of the sample's time point label: baseline before first vaccination. The treatment or condition label for this specimen denotes: meningococcal conjugate vaccine given as trial control. Receptor amplification or capture employed the immunoSEQ multiplex PCR assay. As stored in TCRdb, this immuneACCESS dataset retains in-frame rearrangements with V and J assigned. A fraction of the clones does not appear; measured against another copy, unresolved V genes explain less than half of the discrepancy, and the remainder lacks a known reason. The sample yields 120,000 to 150,000 clones; approximately 93% were counted once. 0.75% to 1% of the sample goes to the ten largest clones. The sequencing here drew on peripheral blood, taken on day 0 of MenACWY control vaccination. The source of these receptors is an adult in good health.

CDR3 residues: CASSPRKGHGYTF. Written as DNA, the CDR3 is TGCGCCAGCAGCCCTCGGAAGGGGCATGGCTACACCTTC. The V call is TRBV4-3, the J call TRBJ1-2; tentative D call: TRBD1 (5 bases). Germline V gene lookup returns CDR1 LGHNA and CDR2 YSLEER. The CDR3 extends over 13 amino acids. V was shortened by 4 bases and J by 6 bases, with 12 bases between the two germline ends.

V gene TRBV5-6 combines with J gene TRBJ1-4, with D hard to call. In germline, CDR1 is SGHDT, CDR2 YYEEEE. V was trimmed by 0 bases and J by 4 bases, leaving 7 bases between them. The CDR3 loop spans 14 amino acids. CDR3 DNA sequence: TGTGCCAGCAGCTTGGGAAGGTATAATGAAAAACTGTTTTTT. This encodes CASSLGRYNEKLFF. The full variable domain, in which reference TRBV5-6 and TRBJ1-4 provide the parts outside the CDR3, is DAGVTQSPTHLIKTRGQQVTLRCSPKSGHDTVSWYQQALGQGPQFIFQYYEEEERQRGNFPDRFSGHQFPNYSSELNVNALLLGDSALYLCASSLGRYNEKLFFGSGTQLSVL.

The genes are TRBV6-2 or TRBV6-3 and TRBJ2-7; D is uncertain. The CDR3 length is 12 residues. Trimming pared 2 bases from V and 4 bases from J, leaving 6 bases between. Per germline, CDR1 MNHEY and CDR2 SVGEGT. This CDR3 reads CASSYGVYEQYF. CDR3 nucleotides: TGTGCCAGCAGTTACGGAGTTTACGAGCAGTACTTC.

V usage is TRBV5-6 and J usage is TRBJ1-5; tentatively, D is TRBD1 (5 bases). The V gene's germline CDR1 is SGHDT and CDR2 YYEEEE. V lost 5 bases to trimming and J lost 3 bases, with 12 bases between them. CDR3 length: 14 amino acids. CDR3 sequence reads: CASSPAGPNQPQHF. The DNA of the CDR3 is TGTGCCAGCAGTCCCGCGGGGCCCAATCAGCCCCAGCATTTT.

In nucleotides, the CDR3 is TGTGCCAGCAGTCGGACAGGTTTACGGGGCACTGAAGCTTTCTTT. The encoded protein is CASSRTGLRGTEAFF. This chain links TRBV28 with TRBJ1-1, with TRBD1 matching 7 bases. J gave up 4 bases and V 5 bases, and 10 bases lay outside the gene matches. Germline CDR1 and CDR2: MDHEN and SYDVKM. This CDR3 contains 15 residues.

This sequence joins TRBV18 and TRBJ2-7; the D is unclear. The CDR3 consists of 14 residues. V lost 2 bases and J lost 2, with 10 bases in between. CDR1 is KGHSH and CDR2 is LQKENI in the germline V gene. In DNA, the CDR3 is TGTGCCAGCTCACCAAACGTGGGTGCCTACGAGCAGTACTTC. It encodes CASSPNVGAYEQYF.

This chain uses TRBV9 with TRBJ1-3; D ambiguous. Germline CDR1 and CDR2: SGDLS and YYNGEE. This CDR3 is 15 amino acids long. V lost 3 bases and J lost 0, with 10 bases in between. The CDR3 spells CASSGTVDSGNTIYF. The CDR3 nucleotides read TGTGCCAGCAGCGGGACGGTTGACTCTGGAAACACCATATATTTT. Using reference TRBV9 and TRBJ1-3 for the parts outside the CDR3, the full variable domain is DSGVTQTPKHLITATGQRVTLRCSPRSGDLSVYWYQQSLDQGLQFLIQYYNGEERAKGNILERFSAQQFPDLHSELNLSSLELGDSALYFCASSGTVDSGNTIYFGEGSWLTVV.

This clone was detected a few times. The chain recombines TRBV5-4 with TRBJ1-1; the D is unclear. V dropped 0 bases and J dropped 1 base, with 7 bases sitting between them. This CDR3 is built from 14 residues. Germline assignment: CDR1 SGHNT and CDR2 YYREEE (reference sequence). The CDR3 sequence is CASSLGRRNTEAFF. In nucleotides, the CDR3 is TGTGCCAGCAGCTTGGGCCGAAGGAACACTGAAGCTTTCTTT.

This clone appeared a few times. V is TRBV5-1 and J is TRBJ1-1; a possible D gene is TRBD1 (5 bases). Germline-derived CDR1 and CDR2 are SGHRS and YFSETQ. This CDR3 is 14 amino acids long. V lost 0 bases and J 4 bases, leaving 10 bases between the germline ends. As DNA, the CDR3 is TGCGCCAGCAGCTTGGCCCTGGGGGGCACTGAAGCTTTCTTT. It codes for CASSLALGGTEAFF.

The chain recombines TRBV19 with TRBJ1-2, with 8 nucleotides matching TRBD1. Germline V lookup: CDR1 LNHDA, CDR2 SQIVND (reference sequence). This CDR3 region has 14 residues. V was clipped by 2 bases and J by 7 bases; unmatched bases: 6. Written as DNA, the CDR3 is TGTGCCAGTAGTATAACAGGGGGAATTCGTGGCTACACCTTC. Translating gives CASSITGGIRGYTF.

V is TRBV21-1 and J is TRBJ1-5; the table's TRBD1 call for D was not verified on the DNA. TRBV21-1 is given as a pseudogene. CDR3 length: 18 amino acids. The CDR3 region has the DNA TGTGCCAGCAGCTTCCAATTTCCAGGGGGGATAAGCAATCAGCCCCAGCATTTT. Residues: CASSFQFPGGISNQPQHF.

The CDR3 DNA reads as TGTGCCAGCAGCGACCCCCCGGGGAGGGACCTAAACAATGAGCAGTTCTTC. This translates into CASSDPPGRDLNNEQFF. This chain connects TRBV9 to TRBJ2-1, with TRBD2 matching over 7 bases. Germline CDR1 SGDLS, CDR2 YYNGEE. After removal of 3 bases from V and 5 bases from J, the junction contained 14 bases not matched to a gene. CDR3 length: 17 residues.

The chain recombines TRBV28 with TRBJ2-4; D uncertain. The CDR3 spans 15 residues. The germline V gene has CDR1 MDHEN and CDR2 SYDVKM. Trimming pared 1 base from V and 5 bases from J, leaving 12 bases between. CDR3 bases: TGTGCCAGCAGTTTATCAGGTCCGGTGGAAAACATTCAGTACTTC. This gives the protein CASSLSGPVENIQYF.

The chain employs TRBV6-5 and TRBJ2-2; 7 nucleotides match TRBD1. The V segment lost 7 bases and the J segment 5 bases; nucleotides outside the gene matches: 10. The CDR3 extends over 15 amino acids. CDR1 and CDR2 (germline): MNHEY, SVGAGI. CDR3 loop: CASTFRDRITGELFF. The CDR3 DNA reads TGTGCCAGCACCTTCCGGGACAGAATTACCGGGGAGCTGTTTTTT.

The rearrangement links TRBV21-1 to TRBJ1-4. TRBV21-1 counts as a pseudogene. The CDR3 extends over 16 amino acids. CDR3 amino acids: CASGPQGADTNEKLFF. The CDR3 DNA reads as TGTGCCAGCGGGCCCCAAGGCGCGGATACTAATGAAAAACTGTTTTTT.

This chain uses TRBV9 with TRBJ1-2; the D is unclear. Trimming removed 0 bases at V and 5 bases at J, with 8 bases between. This CDR3 is built from 13 residues. CDR1 and CDR2 from the germline V gene are SGDLS and YYNGEE. The CDR3 nucleotides read TGTGCCAGCAGCGTAGCGGCCAAATATGGCTACACCTTC. Amino acids: CASSVAAKYGYTF.

J is TRBJ1-5 and V is TRBV27; D is unresolved. The ends were cut back, 6 bases at V and 6 bases at J, with 15 bases in the middle. The CDR3 runs 14 residues. The germline gives CDR1 MNHEY, CDR2 SMNVEV (reference sequence). CDR3 DNA: TGTGCCAGCAGGACGACGGGGAGGGCTCAGCCCCAGCATTTT. It encodes CASRTTGRAQPQHF.

This chain joins TRBV5-1 and TRBJ2-3, with 11 bases fitting TRBD2. Germline CDR1 reads SGHRS; CDR2 reads YFSETQ. Trimming took 0 bases from V and 0 from J; bases not matched to a gene: 0. The CDR3 is made up of 16 amino acids. In DNA form, the CDR3 reads TGCGCCAGCAGCTTGGGACTAGCGGGGAGCACAGATACGCAGTATTTT. Translated: CASSLGLAGSTDTQYF.

This chain joins TRBV6-2 or TRBV6-3 and TRBJ2-7; D might be TRBD1 or TRBD2, each matching 5 bases. The CDR3 has 13 amino acids. Trimming stripped 5 bases from V and 3 bases from J, with 11 bases between. Germline V lookup: CDR1 MNHEY, CDR2 SVGEGT. CDR3: CASSGRDGYEQYF. The CDR3 DNA reads TGTGCCAGCAGTGGACGGGACGGCTACGAGCAGTACTTC.

The chain carries TRBV27 and TRBJ1-1; D unresolved. The CDR3 consists of 13 residues. The V end was cut by 5 bases, the J end by 0 bases, with 7 bases between. Germline CDR1 is MNHEY and CDR2 is SMNVEV (reference sequence). Here the CDR3 DNA reads TGTGCCAGCAGTCTCCAGTTGAACACTGAAGCTTTCTTT. Translation: CASSLQLNTEAFF.

The table lists this clone with a few counts. The CDR3 is CASSNPGLFNSPLHF. CDR3 in DNA: TGTGCCAGCAGCAACCCGGGACTTTTCAATTCACCCCTCCACTTT. The chain couples TRBV5-5 to TRBJ1-6; a possible D gene is TRBD1 (5 bases). Germline V gene sequence: CDR1 SGHKS, CDR2 YYEKEE (reference sequence). V lost 4 bases and J lost 7, with 15 bases in between. The CDR3 totals 15 residues.

This sequence joins TRBV6-5 and TRBJ1-6; 9 positions match TRBD1. The germline V gene has CDR1 MNHEY and CDR2 SVGAGI. This CDR3 comprises 16 residues. V shed 2 bases, J shed 7 bases, and the junction held 6 bases outside the gene matches. CDR3 in DNA: TGTGCCAGCAGTTACACACCGGGACAGGGAAATTCACCCCTCCACTTT. Encoded protein: CASSYTPGQGNSPLHF.